The 2 T cell receptor beta chains below were found in one sample sequenced in a study of CD4 and CD8 cells across lung adenocarcinoma regions. TCRdb independently ran MiXCR on the PCR reads; one entry per CDR3 protein. The table records approximately 25,000 distinct CDR3 sequences, around 56% of them present only once. The sample comprised CD8+ T cells from the center of a lung tumor. Every receptor here comes from a male donor with lung adenocarcinoma. The CD4 and CD8 labels of this study may be unreliable.

A word on this clonotype: This may stem from a read error, because a much larger clone lies one nucleotide away. The DNA for the CDR3 is TGTGCCAGCAACCCAACACAGGGGCGTTATGAAAAACTGTTTTTT. As protein: CASNPTQGRYEKLFF. The chain employs TRBV7-8 and TRBJ1-4; 7 bases map to TRBD1. The CDR3 extends over 15 amino acids. Germline CDR1 is SGHVS and CDR2 is FQNEAQ. V lost 7 bases to trimming and J lost 6 bases; unmatched junction nucleotides: 11. Full variable domain (remainder filled in from reference TRBV7-8 and TRBJ1-4): GAGVSQSPRYKVAKRGQDVALRCDPISGHVSLFWYQQALGQGPEFLTYFQNEAQLDKSGLPSDRFFAERPEGSVSTLKIQRTQQEDSAVYLCASNPTQGRYEKLFFGSGTQLSVL.

This clonotype was detected once. V is TRBV27 and J is TRBJ2-5, with TRBD2 matching 12 bases. This CDR3 region has 16 residues. CDR1 and CDR2 (germline): MNHEY, SMNVEV (reference sequence). With 7 bases clipped from V and 1 base from J, the junction kept 7 bases outside the gene matches. In DNA, the CDR3 is TGTGCCAGCACTCGGCTAGCGGGAGGGGGCCAAGAGACCCAGTACTTC. Protein: CASTRLAGGGQETQYF.